Listed below are T cell receptor beta chains from one sample, sequenced in a study of vaccination effects on CD4 cells after COVID-19. No antigens are known for them. Assay: immunoSEQ multiplex PCR; the TCRdb copy retains only in-frame clones and omits some. The sample has tens of thousands of clones; about 70% are singletons. The input for sequencing was CD4+ T cells from PBMCs cultured with HCoV-NL63 spike peptides, taken before COVID-19 vaccination. These receptors all stem from a human donor who received a COVID-19 vaccine. CDR3s include the opening cysteine and the closing phenylalanine or tryptophan. D genes are given only for firm matches. Clone size, where shown, is once, few, many, or a class for clones that have expanded.

j_call v_call clone_size d_call cdr3_nt cdr3_aa
TRBJ1-1 TRBV4-2 few NA TGTGCCAGCAGCCAAGTAGGATTCGGGGACACTGAAGCTTTCTTT CASSQVGFGDTEAFF
TRBJ1-1 TRBV5-1 NA NA TGCGCCAGCAGCTTGGCCGGGCGGACTGAAGCTTTCTTT CASSLAGRTEAFF
TRBJ1-2 TRBV6-4 NA NA TGTGCCAGCAGTGACTCTAGGGCCCCGGGACACCTGGGTGGCTACACCTTC CASSDSRAPGHLGGYTF
TRBJ1-6 TRBV2 NA NA TGTGCCAGCCGGCAGGGAGTCCCATCACCCCTCCACTTT CASRQGVPSPLHF
TRBJ1-6 TRBV7-8 NA NA TGTGCCAGCAGCTTACCCGGACGCCGGGCGTATAATTCACCCCTCCACTTT CASSLPGRRAYNSPLHF
TRBJ1-3 TRBV5-4 NA NA TGTGCCAGCAGCTCCGGGACCGCTGGAAACACCATATATTTT CASSSGTAGNTIYF
TRBJ1-4 TRBV4-1 once NA TGCGCCAGCAGGACTTACGGGACGGATGAAAAACTGTTTTTT CASRTYGTDEKLFF
TRBJ1-2 TRBV29-1 NA TRBD1 TGCAGCGTTGCAGGAACACAGGGGTCTGTTGGCTACACCTTC CSVAGTQGSVGYTF
TRBJ2-1 TRBV5-4 large NA TGTGCCAGCAGCGAACTCTCATCGGGGGCCGGGGATGAGCAGTTCTTC CASSELSSGAGDEQFF
TRBJ2-3 TRBV5-1 large NA TGCGCCAGCCAGAATACAGGGAGGGGCACAGATACGCAGTATTTT CASQNTGRGTDTQYF
TRBJ1-5 TRBV5-1 NA TRBD1 TGCGCCAGCAGCTTGTCCCCAGGGGGGAGCAATCAGCCCCAGCATTTT CASSLSPGGSNQPQHF
TRBJ2-3 TRBV18 NA TRBD2 TGTGCCAGCTCACCGCGACTAGCGGGGCCAGATACGCAGTATTTT CASSPRLAGPDTQYF